The rows below give T cell receptor beta chains drawn from one sample of a study of early T cells in non-severe SARS-CoV-2 infection. TCRdb reprocessed the 5' RACE reads with MiXCR, giving one entry per CDR3 protein. The profile covers 65,000 to 80,000 distinct CDR3 sequences, with over 10% appearing a single time and less than 1.5% taken by the ten largest. Input material: whole blood. The receptors were gathered from an adult who was a healthcare worker with PCR-confirmed SARS-CoV-2 infection or an uninfected control (not recorded which). The CDR3 runs from the conserved cysteine through the conserved F or W. A D gene is named only where the DNA matches it firmly. Size is stated for part of the rows, as once, few or many counts, or as a class when the clone is expanded.

d_gene: NA; abundance: many; len: 14; j_gene: TRBJ1-2; v_gene: TRBV9; CDR3aa: CASSVGQIDYGYTF; CDR3nt: TGTGCCAGCAGCGTAGGACAGATTGACTATGGCTACACCTTC
d_gene: NA; abundance: NA; len: 12; j_gene: TRBJ2-7; v_gene: TRBV6-6; CDR3aa: CASSWTAWEQYF; CDR3nt: TGTGCCAGCAGTTGGACCGCGTGGGAGCAGTACTTC
d_gene: TRBD2; abundance: many; len: 20; j_gene: TRBJ2-2; v_gene: TRBV28; CDR3aa: CASSLRPLGLAGGPTGELFF; CDR3nt: TGTGCCAGCAGTTTGCGGCCGCTGGGACTAGCGGGAGGGCCGACCGGGGAGCTGTTTTTT
d_gene: NA; abundance: many; len: 14; j_gene: TRBJ1-6; v_gene: TRBV27; CDR3aa: CASREIQGTTPLHF; CDR3nt: TGTGCCAGCAGGGAGATTCAGGGGACGACACCCCTCCACTTT
d_gene: TRBD1; abundance: NA; len: 15; j_gene: TRBJ2-7; v_gene: TRBV27; CDR3aa: CASSSPGQVSYEQYF; CDR3nt: TGTGCCAGCAGTTCACCGGGACAGGTATCCTACGAGCAGTACTTC
d_gene: TRBD2; abundance: few; len: 16; j_gene: TRBJ2-7; v_gene: TRBV18; CDR3aa: CASSPGLAGLSYEQYF; CDR3nt: TGTGCCAGCTCACCCGGACTAGCGGGCCTCTCCTACGAGCAGTACTTC
d_gene: NA; abundance: few; len: 12; j_gene: TRBJ2-3; v_gene: TRBV11-2; CDR3aa: CASSLSPDTQYF; CDR3nt: TGTGCCAGCAGCTTATCCCCAGATACGCAGTATTTT
d_gene: TRBD1; abundance: NA; len: 14; j_gene: TRBJ2-1; v_gene: TRBV10-3; CDR3aa: CAINGQGEANEQFF; CDR3nt: TGTGCCATCAATGGACAGGGGGAGGCCAATGAGCAGTTCTTC
d_gene: NA; abundance: few; len: 14; j_gene: TRBJ2-7; v_gene: TRBV20-1; CDR3aa: CSAPSGRDLSEQYF; CDR3nt: TGCAGTGCTCCCTCGGGGCGGGACCTAAGCGAGCAGTACTTC
d_gene: NA; abundance: many; len: 13; j_gene: TRBJ1-1; v_gene: TRBV7-6; CDR3aa: CASSSDTNTEAFF; CDR3nt: TGTGCCAGCAGCTCCGACACGAACACTGAAGCTTTCTTT
d_gene: TRBD2; abundance: NA; len: 15; j_gene: TRBJ2-7; v_gene: TRBV20-1; CDR3aa: CSAREGLAAPYEQYF; CDR3nt: TGCAGTGCTAGAGAGGGACTAGCGGCCCCCTACGAGCAGTACTTC
d_gene: NA; abundance: NA; len: 12; j_gene: TRBJ2-2; v_gene: TRBV24-1; CDR3aa: CATGSDTGELFF; CDR3nt: TGTGCCACCGGGAGTGACACCGGGGAGCTGTTTTTT
d_gene: NA; abundance: few; len: 14; j_gene: TRBJ1-1; v_gene: TRBV27; CDR3aa: CASSFNTENTEAFF; CDR3nt: TGTGCCAGCAGTTTTAACACGGAGAACACTGAAGCTTTCTTT
d_gene: NA; abundance: few; len: 14; j_gene: TRBJ2-7; v_gene: TRBV14; CDR3aa: CASSQGAFSYEQYF; CDR3nt: TGCGCCAGCAGCCAAGGTGCGTTCTCCTACGAGCAGTACTTC
d_gene: NA; abundance: NA; len: 15; j_gene: TRBJ2-3; v_gene: TRBV28; CDR3aa: CASSLGGNGTDTQYF; CDR3nt: TGTGCCAGCAGTTTAGGCGGGAATGGCACAGATACGCAGTATTTT
d_gene: NA; abundance: few; len: 15; j_gene: TRBJ1-1; v_gene: TRBV29-1; CDR3aa: CSVDKLADVNTEAFF; CDR3nt: TGCAGCGTTGACAAGTTGGCGGACGTGAACACTGAAGCTTTCTTT
d_gene: TRBD2; abundance: few; len: 15; j_gene: TRBJ2-3; v_gene: TRBV7-2; CDR3aa: CASTAGRASTDTQYF; CDR3nt: TGTGCCAGCACGGCCGGGAGGGCCTCTACAGATACGCAGTATTTT
d_gene: TRBD2; abundance: many; len: 14; j_gene: TRBJ2-7; v_gene: TRBV7-2; CDR3aa: CASSRLAGVNEQYF; CDR3nt: TGTGCCAGCAGCAGGCTAGCGGGAGTTAACGAGCAGTACTTC
d_gene: NA; abundance: many; len: 14; j_gene: TRBJ1-3; v_gene: TRBV29-1; CDR3aa: CSVGWGGSGNTIYF; CDR3nt: TGCAGCGTCGGCTGGGGTGGCTCTGGAAACACCATATATTTT
d_gene: TRBD1; abundance: many; len: 14; j_gene: TRBJ2-7; v_gene: TRBV12-5; CDR3aa: CASGPGQGADEQYF; CDR3nt: TGTGCTAGTGGTCCGGGACAGGGGGCTGATGAGCAGTACTTC
d_gene: TRBD1; abundance: NA; len: 12; j_gene: TRBJ1-5; v_gene: TRBV12-3/TRBV12-4; CDR3aa: CASGTGEKPQHF; CDR3nt: TGTGCCAGCGGGACAGGGGAAAAGCCCCAGCATTTT
d_gene: NA; abundance: many; len: 14; j_gene: TRBJ1-1; v_gene: TRBV5-1; CDR3aa: CASSPLEFNTEAFF; CDR3nt: TGCGCCAGCAGCCCCCTGGAATTCAACACTGAAGCTTTCTTT